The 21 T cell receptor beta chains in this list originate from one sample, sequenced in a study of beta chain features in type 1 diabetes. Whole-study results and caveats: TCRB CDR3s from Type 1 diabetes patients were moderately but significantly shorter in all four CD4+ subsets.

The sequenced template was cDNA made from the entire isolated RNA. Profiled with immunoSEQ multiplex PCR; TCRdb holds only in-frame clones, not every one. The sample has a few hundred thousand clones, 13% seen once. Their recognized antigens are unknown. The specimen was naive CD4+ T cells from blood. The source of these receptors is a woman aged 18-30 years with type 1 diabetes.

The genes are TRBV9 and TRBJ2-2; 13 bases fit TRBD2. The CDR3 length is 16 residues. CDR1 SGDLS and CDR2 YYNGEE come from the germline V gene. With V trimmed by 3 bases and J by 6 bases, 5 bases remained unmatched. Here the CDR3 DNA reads TGTGCCAGCAGCGCCACTAGCGGGAGGGCGTCCGGGGAGCTGTTTTTT. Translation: CASSATSGRASGELFF.

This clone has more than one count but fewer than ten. The DNA of the CDR3 is TGCAGCGTTGGGGGGGCGGGGGCCAATGAGCAGTTCTTC. Translated, it gives CSVGGAGANEQFF. The rearrangement joins TRBV29-1 to TRBJ2-1, with TRBD2 as a possible D gene (7 bases). CDR1 is SQVTM and CDR2 is ANQGSEA in the germline V gene. V gave up 4 bases and J gave up 6 bases, with 13 bases separating them. The CDR3 runs 13 residues.

CDR3 protein: CASGGAPYEQYV. The CDR3 DNA reads as TGTGCCAGCGGGGGGGCTCCCTACGAGCAGTACGTC. The genes are TRBV25-1 and TRBJ2-7; possibly TRBD2 for D (7 bases). The CDR3 is made up of 12 amino acids. Trimming left V 8 bases short and J 2 bases short, with 10 bases between. CDR1 is MGHDK and CDR2 is SYGVNS in the germline V gene.

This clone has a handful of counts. CDR3 DNA sequence: TGTGCCAGCAGCGCCCAAACAGGGTTGGCTTTCTTT. Protein sequence: CASSAQTGLAFF. V gene TRBV7-2 combines with J gene TRBJ1-1; weak D call: TRBD1 (6 bases). The CDR3 runs 12 residues. The V and J ends lost 5 bases and 11 bases respectively, with 15 bases between them. Germline CDR1 SGHTA, CDR2 FQGNSA.

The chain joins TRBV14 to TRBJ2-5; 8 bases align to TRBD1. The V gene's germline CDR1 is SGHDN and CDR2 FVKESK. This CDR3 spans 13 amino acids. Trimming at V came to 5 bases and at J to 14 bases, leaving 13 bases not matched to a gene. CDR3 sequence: CASSLGQEMTPYF. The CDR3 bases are TGTGCCAGCAGCTTGGGACAGGAGATGACCCCCTACTTC.

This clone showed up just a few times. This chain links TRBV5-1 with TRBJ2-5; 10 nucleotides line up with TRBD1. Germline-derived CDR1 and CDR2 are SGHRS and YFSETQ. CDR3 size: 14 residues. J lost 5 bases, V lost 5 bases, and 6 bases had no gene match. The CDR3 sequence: CASSAGQGMETQYF. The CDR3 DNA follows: TGCGCCAGCAGTGCGGGACAGGGGATGGAGACCCAGTACTTC.

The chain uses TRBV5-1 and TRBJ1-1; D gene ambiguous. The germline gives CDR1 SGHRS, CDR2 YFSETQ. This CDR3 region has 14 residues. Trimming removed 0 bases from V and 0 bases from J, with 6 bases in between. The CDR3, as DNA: TGCGCCAGCAGCTTGGTTCAGATGAACACTGAAGCTTTCTTT. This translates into CASSLVQMNTEAFF.

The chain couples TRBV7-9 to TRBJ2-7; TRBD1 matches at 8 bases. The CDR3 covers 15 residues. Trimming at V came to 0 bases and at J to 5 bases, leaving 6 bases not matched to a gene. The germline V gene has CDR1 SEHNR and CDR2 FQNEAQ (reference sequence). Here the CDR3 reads CASSLAGQGPHEQYF. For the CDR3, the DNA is TGTGCCAGCAGCTTAGCTGGACAGGGCCCCCACGAGCAGTACTTC. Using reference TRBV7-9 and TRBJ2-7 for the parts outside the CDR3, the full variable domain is DTGVSQNPRHKITKRGQNVTFRCDPISEHNRLYWYRQTLGQGPEFLTYFQNEAQLEKSRLLSDRFSAERPKGSFSTLEIQRTEQGDSAMYLCASSLAGQGPHEQYFGPGTRLTVT.

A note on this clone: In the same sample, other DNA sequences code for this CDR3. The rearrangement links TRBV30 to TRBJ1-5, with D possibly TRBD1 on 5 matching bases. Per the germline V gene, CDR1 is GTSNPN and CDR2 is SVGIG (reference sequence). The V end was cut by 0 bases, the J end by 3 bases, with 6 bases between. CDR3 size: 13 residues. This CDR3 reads CAWSVRVNQPQHF. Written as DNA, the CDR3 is TGTGCCTGGAGTGTCAGGGTCAATCAGCCCCAGCATTTT.

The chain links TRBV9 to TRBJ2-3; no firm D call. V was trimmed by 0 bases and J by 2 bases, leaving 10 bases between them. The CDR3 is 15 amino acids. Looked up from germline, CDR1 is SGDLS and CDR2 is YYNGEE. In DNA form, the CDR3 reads TGTGCCAGCAGCGTAGATTCAGAAGACACAGATACGCAGTATTTT. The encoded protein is CASSVDSEDTDTQYF.

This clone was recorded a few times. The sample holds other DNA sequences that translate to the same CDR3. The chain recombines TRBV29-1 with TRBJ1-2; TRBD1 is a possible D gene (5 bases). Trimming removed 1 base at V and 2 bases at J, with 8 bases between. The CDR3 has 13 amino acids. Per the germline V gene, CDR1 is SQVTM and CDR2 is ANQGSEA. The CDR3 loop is CSVEGQGNYGYTF. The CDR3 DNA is TGCAGCGTTGAAGGGCAGGGAAACTATGGCTACACCTTC. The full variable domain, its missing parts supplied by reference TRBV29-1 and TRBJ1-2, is SAVISQKPSRDICQRGTSLTIQCQVDSQVTMMFWYRQQPGQSLTLIATANQGSEATYESGFVIDKFPISRPNLTFSTLTVSNMSPEDSSIYLCSVEGQGNYGYTFGSGTRLTVV.

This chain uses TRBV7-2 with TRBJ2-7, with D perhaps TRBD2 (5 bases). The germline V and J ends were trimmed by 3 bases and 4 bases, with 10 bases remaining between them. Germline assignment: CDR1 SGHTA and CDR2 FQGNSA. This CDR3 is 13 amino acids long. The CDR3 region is CASSFGLEYEQYV. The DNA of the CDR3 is TGTGCCAGCAGCTTTGGACTGGAGTACGAGCAGTACGTC.

In nucleotides, the CDR3 is TGTGCCACCAGCAAAGGACAGCTTATACGGAACATTCAGTACTTC. It encodes CATSKGQLIRNIQYF. This chain uses TRBV15 with TRBJ2-4; D is perhaps TRBD1 (6 bases). V dropped 4 bases and J dropped 7 bases, with 17 bases sitting between them. The CDR3 has 15 amino acids. Looked up from germline, CDR1 is LNHNV and CDR2 is YYDKDF (reference sequence).

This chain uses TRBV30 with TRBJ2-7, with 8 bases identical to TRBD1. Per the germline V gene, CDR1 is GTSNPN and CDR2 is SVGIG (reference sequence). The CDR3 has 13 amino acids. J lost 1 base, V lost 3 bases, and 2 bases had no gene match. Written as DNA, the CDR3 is TGTGCCTGGAGGGGGGACAGGTCCTACGAGCAGTACTTC. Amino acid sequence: CAWRGDRSYEQYF.

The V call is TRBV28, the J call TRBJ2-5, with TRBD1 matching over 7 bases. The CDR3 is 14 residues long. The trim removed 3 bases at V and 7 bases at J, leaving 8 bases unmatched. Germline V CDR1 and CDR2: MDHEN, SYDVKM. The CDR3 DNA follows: TGTGCCAGCAGTTTGGGGCTAGCAGGGGGGACCCAGTACTTC. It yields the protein CASSLGLAGGTQYF.

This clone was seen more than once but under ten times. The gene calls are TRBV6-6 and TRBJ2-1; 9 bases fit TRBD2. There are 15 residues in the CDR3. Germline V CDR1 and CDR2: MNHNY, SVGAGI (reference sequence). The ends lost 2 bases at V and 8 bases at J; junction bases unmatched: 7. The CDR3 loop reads CASSYGASGIDEQFF. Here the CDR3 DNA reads TGTGCCAGCAGTTACGGGGCTAGCGGGATTGATGAGCAGTTCTTC.

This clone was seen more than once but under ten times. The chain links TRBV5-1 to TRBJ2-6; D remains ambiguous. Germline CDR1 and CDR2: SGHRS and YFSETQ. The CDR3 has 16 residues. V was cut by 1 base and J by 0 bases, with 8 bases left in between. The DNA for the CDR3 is TGCGCCAGCAGCTTGACCGAGAGCTCTGGGGCCAACGTCCTGACTTTC. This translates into CASSLTESSGANVLTF.

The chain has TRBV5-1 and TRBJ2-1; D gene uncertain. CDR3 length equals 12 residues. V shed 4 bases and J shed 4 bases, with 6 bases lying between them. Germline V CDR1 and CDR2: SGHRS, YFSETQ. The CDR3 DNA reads TGCGCCAGCAGCCGCGTTTACAATGAGCAGTTCTTC. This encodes CASSRVYNEQFF. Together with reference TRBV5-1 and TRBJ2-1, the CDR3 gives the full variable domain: KAGVTQTPRYLIKTRGQQVTLSCSPISGHRSVSWYQQTPGQGLQFLFEYFSETQRNKGNFPGRFSGRQFSNSRSEMNVSTLELGDSALYLCASSRVYNEQFFGPGTRLTVL.

CDR3 DNA sequence: TGCAGCGTTCCAGACTCCCTTAGACCCTTAACGCAGTATTTT. Translated: CSVPDSLRPLTQYF. This chain links TRBV29-1 with TRBJ2-3, with D hard to call. There are 14 residues in the CDR3. The ends were cut back, 5 bases at V and 9 bases at J, with 21 bases in the middle. Germline values: CDR1 SQVTM, CDR2 ANQGSEA.

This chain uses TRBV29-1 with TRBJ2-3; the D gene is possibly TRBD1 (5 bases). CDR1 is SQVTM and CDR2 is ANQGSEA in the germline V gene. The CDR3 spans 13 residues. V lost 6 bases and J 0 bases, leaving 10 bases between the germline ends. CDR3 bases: TGCAGCGTCACAGGATCTAGCACAGATACGCAGTATTTT. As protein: CSVTGSSTDTQYF.

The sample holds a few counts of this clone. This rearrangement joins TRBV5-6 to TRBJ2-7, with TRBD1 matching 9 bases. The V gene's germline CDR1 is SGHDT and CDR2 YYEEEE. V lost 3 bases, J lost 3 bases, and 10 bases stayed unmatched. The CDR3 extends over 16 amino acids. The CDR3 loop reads CASSSRRGTGNYEQYF. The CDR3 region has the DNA TGTGCCAGCAGCTCGAGGCGGGGGACAGGGAACTACGAGCAGTACTTC.